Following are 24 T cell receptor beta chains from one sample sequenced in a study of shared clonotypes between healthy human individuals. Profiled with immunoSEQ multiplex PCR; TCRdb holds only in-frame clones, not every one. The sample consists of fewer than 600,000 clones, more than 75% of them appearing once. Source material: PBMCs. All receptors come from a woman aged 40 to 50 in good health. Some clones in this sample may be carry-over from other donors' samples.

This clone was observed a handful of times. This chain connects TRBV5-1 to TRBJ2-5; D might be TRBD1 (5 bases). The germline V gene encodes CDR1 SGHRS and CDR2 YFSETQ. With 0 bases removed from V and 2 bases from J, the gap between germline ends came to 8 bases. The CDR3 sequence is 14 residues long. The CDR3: CASSLGQNQETQYF. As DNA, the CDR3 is TGCGCCAGCAGCTTGGGACAGAATCAAGAGACCCAGTACTTC.

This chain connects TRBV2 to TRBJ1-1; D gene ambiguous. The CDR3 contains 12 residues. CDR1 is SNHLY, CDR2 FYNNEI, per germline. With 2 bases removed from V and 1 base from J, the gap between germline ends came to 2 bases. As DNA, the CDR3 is TGTGCCAGCAGTGAAACGAACACTGAAGCTTTCTTT. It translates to CASSETNTEAFF.

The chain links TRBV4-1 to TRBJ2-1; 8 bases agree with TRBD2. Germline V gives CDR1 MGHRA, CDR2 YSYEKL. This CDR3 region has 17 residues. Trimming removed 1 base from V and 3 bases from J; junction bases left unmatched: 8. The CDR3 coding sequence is TGCGCCAGCAGCCAAGGCGAACTAGCGGTTGGCTACAATGAGCAGTTCTTC. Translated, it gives CASSQGELAVGYNEQFF.

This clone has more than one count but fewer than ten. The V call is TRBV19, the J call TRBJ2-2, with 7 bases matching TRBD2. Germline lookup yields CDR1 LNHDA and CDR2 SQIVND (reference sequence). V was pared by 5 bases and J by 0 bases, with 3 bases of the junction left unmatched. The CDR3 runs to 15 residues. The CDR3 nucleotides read TGTGCCAGTAGTCGCGGGGGACCGAACACCGGGGAGCTGTTTTTT. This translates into CASSRGGPNTGELFF. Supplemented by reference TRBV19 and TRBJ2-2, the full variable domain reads DGGITQSPKYLFRKEGQNVTLSCEQNLNHDAMYWYRQDPGQGLRLIYYSQIVNDFQKGDIAEGYSVSREKKESFPLTVTSAQKNPTAFYLCASSRGGPNTGELFFGEGSRLTVL.

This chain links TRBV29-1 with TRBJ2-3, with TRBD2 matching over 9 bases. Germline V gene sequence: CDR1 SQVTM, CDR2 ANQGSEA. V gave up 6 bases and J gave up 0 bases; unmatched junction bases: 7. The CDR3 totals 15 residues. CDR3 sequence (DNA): TGCAGCGTGCTGACTAGCGGAGGGAGCACAGATACGCAGTATTTT. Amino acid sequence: CSVLTSGGSTDTQYF.

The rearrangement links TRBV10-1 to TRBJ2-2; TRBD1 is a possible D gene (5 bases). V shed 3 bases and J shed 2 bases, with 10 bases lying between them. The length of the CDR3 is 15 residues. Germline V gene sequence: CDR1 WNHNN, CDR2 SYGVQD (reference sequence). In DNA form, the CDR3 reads TGCGCCAGCAGTGATGAAGGGGATAACACCGGGGAGCTGTTTTTT. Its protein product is CASSDEGDNTGELFF.

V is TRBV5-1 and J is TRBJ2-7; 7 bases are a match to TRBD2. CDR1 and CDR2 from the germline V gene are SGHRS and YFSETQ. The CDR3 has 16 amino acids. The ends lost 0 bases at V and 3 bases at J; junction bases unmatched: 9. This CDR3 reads CASSLVAASGHYEQYF. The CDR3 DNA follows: TGCGCCAGCAGCTTGGTGGCGGCTAGCGGACACTACGAGCAGTACTTC.

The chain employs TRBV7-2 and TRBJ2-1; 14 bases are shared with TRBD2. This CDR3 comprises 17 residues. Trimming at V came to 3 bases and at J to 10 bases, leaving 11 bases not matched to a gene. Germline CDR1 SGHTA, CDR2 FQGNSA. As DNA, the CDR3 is TGTGCCAGCAGCTTTCGGGAGACTAGCGGGAGGGCCTACGAGCAGTTCTTC. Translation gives CASSFRETSGRAYEQFF.

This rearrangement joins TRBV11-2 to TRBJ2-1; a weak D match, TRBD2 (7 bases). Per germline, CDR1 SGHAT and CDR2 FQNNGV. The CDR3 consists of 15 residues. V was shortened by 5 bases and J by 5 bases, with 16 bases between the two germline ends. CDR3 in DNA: TGTGCCAGCAGCGTTCGGGGGGCGCAAGACAATGAGCAGTTCTTC. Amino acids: CASSVRGAQDNEQFF.

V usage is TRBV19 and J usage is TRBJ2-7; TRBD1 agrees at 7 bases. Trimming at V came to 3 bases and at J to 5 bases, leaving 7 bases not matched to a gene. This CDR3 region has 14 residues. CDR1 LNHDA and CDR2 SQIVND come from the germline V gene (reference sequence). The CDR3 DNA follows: TGTGCCAGTAGTATCGAACAGGGGTCCCACGAGCAGTACTTC. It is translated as CASSIEQGSHEQYF.

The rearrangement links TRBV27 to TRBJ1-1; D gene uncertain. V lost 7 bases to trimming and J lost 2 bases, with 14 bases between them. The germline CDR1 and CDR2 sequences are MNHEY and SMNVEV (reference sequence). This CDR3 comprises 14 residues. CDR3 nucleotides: TGTGCCAGCACCAAAGGAGGCACCAACACTGAAGCTTTCTTT. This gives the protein CASTKGGTNTEAFF.

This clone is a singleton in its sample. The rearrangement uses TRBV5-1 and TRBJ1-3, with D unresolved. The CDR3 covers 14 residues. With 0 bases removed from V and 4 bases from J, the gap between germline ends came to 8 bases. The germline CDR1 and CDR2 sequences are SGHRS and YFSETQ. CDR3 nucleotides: TGCGCCAGCAGCTTGGATGGGTGGGGAAACACCATATATTTT. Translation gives CASSLDGWGNTIYF.

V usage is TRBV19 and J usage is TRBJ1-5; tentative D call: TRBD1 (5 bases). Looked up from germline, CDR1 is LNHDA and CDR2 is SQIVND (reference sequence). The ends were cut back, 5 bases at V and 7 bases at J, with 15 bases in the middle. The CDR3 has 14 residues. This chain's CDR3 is CASSSAGLIQPQHF. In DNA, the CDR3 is TGTGCCAGTAGTTCCGCAGGGTTAATCCAGCCCCAGCATTTT.

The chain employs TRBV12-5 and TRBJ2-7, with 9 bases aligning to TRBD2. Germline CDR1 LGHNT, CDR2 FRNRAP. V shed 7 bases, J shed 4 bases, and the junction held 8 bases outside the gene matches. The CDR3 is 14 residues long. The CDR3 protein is CASAMGLAGYEQYF. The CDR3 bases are TGTGCTAGTGCCATGGGGCTAGCGGGATACGAGCAGTACTTC. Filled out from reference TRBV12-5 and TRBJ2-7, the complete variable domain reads DARVTQTPRHKVTEMGQEVTMRCQPILGHNTVFWYRQTMMQGLELLAYFRNRAPLDDSGMPKDRFSAEMPDATLATLKIQPSEPRDSAVYFCASAMGLAGYEQYFGPGTRLTVT.

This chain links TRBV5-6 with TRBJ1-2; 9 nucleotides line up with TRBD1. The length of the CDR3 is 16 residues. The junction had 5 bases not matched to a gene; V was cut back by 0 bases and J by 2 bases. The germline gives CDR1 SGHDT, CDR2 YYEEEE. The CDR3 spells CASSLGGQGSNYGYTF. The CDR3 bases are TGTGCCAGCAGCTTGGGGGGACAGGGTTCGAACTATGGCTACACCTTC.

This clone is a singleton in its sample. The CDR3, as DNA: TGTGCCTGGACTTATAGCAATCAGCCCCAGCATTTT. Protein: CAWTYSNQPQHF. This sequence joins TRBV30 and TRBJ1-5; D unclear. The V end lost 4 bases, the J end lost 0 bases, and 4 bases lay between the germline ends. CDR1 is GTSNPN, CDR2 SVGIG, per germline (reference sequence). This CDR3 has 12 residues.

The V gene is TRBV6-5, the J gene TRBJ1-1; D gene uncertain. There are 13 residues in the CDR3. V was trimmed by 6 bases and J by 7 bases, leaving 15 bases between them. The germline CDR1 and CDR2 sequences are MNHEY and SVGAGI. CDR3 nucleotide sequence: TGTGCCAGCAGCTATATAGGACCTGGTGAAGCTTTCTTT. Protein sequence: CASSYIGPGEAFF.

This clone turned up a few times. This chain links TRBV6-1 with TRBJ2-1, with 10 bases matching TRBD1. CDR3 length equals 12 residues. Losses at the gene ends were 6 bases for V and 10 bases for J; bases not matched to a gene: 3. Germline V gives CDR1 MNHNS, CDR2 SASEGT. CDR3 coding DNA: TGTGCCAGCAGGACGGGACAGGGGGAGCAGTTCTTC. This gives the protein CASRTGQGEQFF.

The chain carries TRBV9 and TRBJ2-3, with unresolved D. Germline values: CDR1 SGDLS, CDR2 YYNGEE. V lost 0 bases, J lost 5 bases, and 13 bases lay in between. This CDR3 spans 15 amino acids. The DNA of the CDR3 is TGTGCCAGCAGCGTAGCCGGGCCTACCGTAGATACGCAGTATTTT. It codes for CASSVAGPTVDTQYF.

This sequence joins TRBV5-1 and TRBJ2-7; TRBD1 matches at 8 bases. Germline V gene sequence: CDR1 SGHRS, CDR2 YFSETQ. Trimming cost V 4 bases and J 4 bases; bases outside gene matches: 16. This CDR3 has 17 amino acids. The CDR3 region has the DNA TGCGCCAGCAGCATTCTCCCGACAGGGGTTGGGTATTACGAGCAGTACTTC. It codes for CASSILPTGVGYYEQYF.

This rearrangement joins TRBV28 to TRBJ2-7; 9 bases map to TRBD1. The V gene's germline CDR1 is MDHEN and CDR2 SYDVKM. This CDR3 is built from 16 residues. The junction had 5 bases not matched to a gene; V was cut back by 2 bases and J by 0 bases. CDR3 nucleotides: TGTGCCAGCAGTTTAGCCGGGACAGGGATCTCCTACGAGCAGTACTTC. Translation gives CASSLAGTGISYEQYF.

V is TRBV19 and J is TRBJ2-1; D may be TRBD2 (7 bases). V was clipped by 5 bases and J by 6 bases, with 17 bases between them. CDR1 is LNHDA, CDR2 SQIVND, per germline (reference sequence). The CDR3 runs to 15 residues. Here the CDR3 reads CASSVLAEGVNEQFF. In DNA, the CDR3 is TGTGCCAGTAGTGTCCTAGCGGAGGGGGTCAATGAGCAGTTCTTC. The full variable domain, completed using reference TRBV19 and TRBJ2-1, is DGGITQSPKYLFRKEGQNVTLSCEQNLNHDAMYWYRQDPGQGLRLIYYSQIVNDFQKGDIAEGYSVSREKKESFPLTVTSAQKNPTAFYLCASSVLAEGVNEQFFGPGTRLTVL.

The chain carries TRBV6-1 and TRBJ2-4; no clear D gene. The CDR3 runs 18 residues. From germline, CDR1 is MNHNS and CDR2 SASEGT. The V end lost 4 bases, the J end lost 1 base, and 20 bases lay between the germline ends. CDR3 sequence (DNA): TGTGCCAGCAGTGTGAGAGCCACCCAAGACGGGGCCAAAAACATTCAGTACTTC. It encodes CASSVRATQDGAKNIQYF.

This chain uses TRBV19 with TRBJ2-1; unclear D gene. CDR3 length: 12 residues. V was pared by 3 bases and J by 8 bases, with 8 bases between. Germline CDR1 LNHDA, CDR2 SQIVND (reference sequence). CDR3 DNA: TGTGCCAGTAGTATCTGGCCCCATGAGCAGTTCTTC. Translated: CASSIWPHEQFF.